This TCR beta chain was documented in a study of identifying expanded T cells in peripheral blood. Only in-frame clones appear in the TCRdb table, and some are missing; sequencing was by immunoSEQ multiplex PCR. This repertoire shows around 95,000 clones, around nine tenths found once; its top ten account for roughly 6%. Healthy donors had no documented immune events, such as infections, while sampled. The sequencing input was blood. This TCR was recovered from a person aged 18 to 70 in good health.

The CDR3 nucleotides read TGTGCCAGTACCGGGACAGGGGGCAATCAGCCCCAGCATTTT. Its translation: CASTGTGGNQPQHF. This chain links TRBV6-1 with TRBJ1-5, with 10 bases identical to TRBD1. This CDR3 has 14 amino acids. Losses at the gene ends were 9 bases for V and 2 bases for J; bases not matched to a gene: 4. The germline V gene encodes CDR1 MNHNS and CDR2 SASEGT.